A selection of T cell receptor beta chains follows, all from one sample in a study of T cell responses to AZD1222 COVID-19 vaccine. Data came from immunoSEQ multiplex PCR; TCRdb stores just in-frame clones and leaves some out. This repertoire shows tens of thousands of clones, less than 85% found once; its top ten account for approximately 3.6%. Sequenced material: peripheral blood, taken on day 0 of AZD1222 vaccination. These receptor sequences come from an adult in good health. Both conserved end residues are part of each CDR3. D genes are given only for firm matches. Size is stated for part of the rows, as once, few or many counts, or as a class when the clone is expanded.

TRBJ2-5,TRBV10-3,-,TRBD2,CAINSGLAGQETQYF,TGTGCCATCAACTCGGGACTAGCGGGACAAGAGACCCAGTACTTC
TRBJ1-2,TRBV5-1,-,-,CASSLDGVSYTF,TGCGCCAGCAGCTTGGACGGGGTTAGCTACACCTTC
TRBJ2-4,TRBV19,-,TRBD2,CASSSDTGGDIQYF,TGTGCCAGTAGTTCGGACACGGGAGGTGACATTCAGTACTTC
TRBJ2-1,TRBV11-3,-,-,CASSPDTNEQFF,TGTGCCAGCAGCCCCGATACTAATGAGCAGTTCTTC
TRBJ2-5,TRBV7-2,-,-,CASSPEGWGTQYF,TGTGCCAGCAGCCCCGAAGGGTGGGGGACCCAGTACTTC
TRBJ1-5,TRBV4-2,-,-,CASSQGDLGNQPQHF,TGTGCCAGCAGCCAAGGGGACCTGGGCAATCAGCCCCAGCATTTT
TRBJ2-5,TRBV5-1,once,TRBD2,CASSPGGTSGGETQYF,TGCGCCAGCAGCCCCGGAGGGACTAGCGGGGGTGAGACCCAGTACTTC
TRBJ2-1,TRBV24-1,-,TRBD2,CATKGYRGGPQEQFF,TGTGCCACCAAAGGGTATCGGGGGGGGCCCCAGGAGCAGTTCTTC
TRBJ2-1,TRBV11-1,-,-,CASSLGAGYNEQFF,TGTGCCAGCAGCTTAGGAGCCGGCTACAATGAGCAGTTCTTC
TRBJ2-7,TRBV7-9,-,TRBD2,CASSPAGGTNEQYF,TGTGCCAGCAGCCCCGCCGGGGGGACTAACGAGCAGTACTTC
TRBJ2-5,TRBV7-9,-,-,CASSLDRQIIETQYF,TGTGCCAGCAGCTTAGACAGACAGATTATTGAGACCCAGTACTTC
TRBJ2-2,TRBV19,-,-,CASRSGARGFHTGELFF,TGTGCCAGTAGGAGTGGGGCGCGGGGATTTCACACCGGGGAGCTGTTTTTT
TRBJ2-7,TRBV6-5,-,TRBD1,CASSYTGGLYEQYF,TGTGCCAGCAGTTACACAGGGGGCCTCTACGAGCAGTACTTC
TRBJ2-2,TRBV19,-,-,CASSMRVTGELFF,TGTGCCAGTAGTATGCGGGTAACCGGGGAGCTGTTTTTT
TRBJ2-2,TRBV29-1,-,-,CSVQPGQNTGELFF,TGCAGCGTCCAGCCGGGTCAGAACACCGGGGAGCTGTTTTTT
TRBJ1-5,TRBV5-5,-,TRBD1,CASSRGTGGGSNQPQHF,TGTGCCAGCAGCCGCGGGACAGGAGGGGGGAGCAATCAGCCCCAGCATTTT
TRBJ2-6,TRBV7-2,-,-,CASSLEGPSGANVLTF,TGTGCCAGCAGCTTAGAGGGCCCCTCTGGGGCCAACGTCCTGACTTTC
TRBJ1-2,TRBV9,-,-,CASSRDLTYGYTF,TGTGCCAGCAGTCGGGACCTAACTTATGGCTACACCTTC
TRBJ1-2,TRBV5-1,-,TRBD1,CASSQGASGYGYTF,TGCGCCAGCAGTCAGGGGGCAAGTGGCTATGGCTACACCTTC
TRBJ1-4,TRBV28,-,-,CASETDSATNEKLFF,TGTGCCAGCGAGACCGACAGTGCAACTAATGAAAAACTGTTTTTT
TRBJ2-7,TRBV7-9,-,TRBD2,CASSLGGNSGGPGEQYF,TGTGCCAGCAGCTTAGGAGGGAATAGCGGGGGGCCCGGCGAGCAGTACTTC
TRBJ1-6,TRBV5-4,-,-,CASSQGGNSPLHF,TGTGCCAGCAGCCAAGGGGGAAATTCACCCCTCCACTTT
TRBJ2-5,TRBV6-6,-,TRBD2,CASSPRAGGSSWYF,TGTGCCAGCAGTCCTAGAGCGGGGGGGTCTTCTTGGTACTTC
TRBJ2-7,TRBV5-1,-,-,CASSLEFSYEQYF,TGCGCCAGCAGCTTGGAATTCTCCTACGAGCAGTACTTC